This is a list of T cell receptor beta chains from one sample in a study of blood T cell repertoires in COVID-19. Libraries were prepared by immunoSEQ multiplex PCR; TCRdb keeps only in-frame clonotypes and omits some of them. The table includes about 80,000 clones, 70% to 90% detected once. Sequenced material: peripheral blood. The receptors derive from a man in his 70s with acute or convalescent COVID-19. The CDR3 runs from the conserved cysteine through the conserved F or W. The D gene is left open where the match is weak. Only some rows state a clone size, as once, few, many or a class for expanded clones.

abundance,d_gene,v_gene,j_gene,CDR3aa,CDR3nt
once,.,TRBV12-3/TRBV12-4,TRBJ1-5,CASSTTVQPQHF,TGTGCCAGCAGCACGACAGTGCAGCCCCAGCATTTT
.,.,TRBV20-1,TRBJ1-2,CSPGALYGYTF,TGCAGTCCGGGAGCCCTCTATGGCTACACCTTC
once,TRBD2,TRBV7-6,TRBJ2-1,CASRLSTSGNNNEQFF,TGTGCCAGCAGGTTGTCGACTAGCGGGAACAACAATGAGCAGTTCTTC
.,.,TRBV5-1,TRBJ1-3,CASSLGQVGNTIYF,TGCGCCAGCAGCTTGGGCCAGGTTGGAAACACCATATATTTT
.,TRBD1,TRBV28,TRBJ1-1,CASSHQGVRNTEAFF,TGTGCCAGCAGTCATCAGGGGGTTCGGAACACTGAAGCTTTCTTT
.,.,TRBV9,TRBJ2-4,CASSRRGGDAKNIQYF,TGTGCCAGCAGTCGTCGGGGCGGGGATGCCAAAAACATTCAGTACTTC
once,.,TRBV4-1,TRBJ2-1,CASSQDWGLPRNEQFF,TGCGCCAGCAGCCAAGATTGGGGACTCCCCCGCAATGAGCAGTTCTTC
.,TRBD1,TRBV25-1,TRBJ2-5,CASSHRGKETQYF,TGTGCCAGCAGTCACAGGGGTAAAGAGACCCAGTACTTC
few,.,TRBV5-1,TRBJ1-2,CASSVDRANYGYTF,TGCGCCAGCAGCGTGGACAGAGCTAACTATGGCTACACCTTC
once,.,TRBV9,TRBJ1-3,CASSVARSPRAGDDGNTIYF,TGTGCCAGCAGCGTAGCCAGGAGTCCTCGCGCGGGGGATGATGGAAACACCATATATTTT
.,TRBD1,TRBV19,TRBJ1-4,CATTPDRGRKLFF,TGTGCCACAACCCCAGACAGGGGGAGAAAACTGTTTTTT
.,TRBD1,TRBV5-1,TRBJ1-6,CASSLQTGPNSPLHF,TGCGCCAGCAGCTTACAGACAGGGCCGAATTCACCCCTCCACTTT
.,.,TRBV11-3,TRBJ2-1,CASSLGTDSYNEQFF,TGTGCCAGCAGCTTAGGGACAGATTCCTACAATGAGCAGTTCTTC
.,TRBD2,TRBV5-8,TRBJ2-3,CASSFALTSGTDTQYF,TGTGCCAGCAGCTTTGCCCTGACTAGCGGGACGGATACGCAGTATTTT
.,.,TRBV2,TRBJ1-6,CASRGEAGTNSPLHF,TGTGCCAGCAGGGGGGAGGCAGGGACGAATTCACCCCTCCACTTT
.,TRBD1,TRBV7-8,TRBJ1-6,CASSKTGEVKSPLHF,TGTGCCAGCAGCAAGACAGGGGAAGTGAAATCACCCCTCCACTTT
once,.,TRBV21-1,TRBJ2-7,CASSKLCGRPTYEQYF,TGTGCCAGCAGCAAATTATGCGGGAGGCCAACCTACGAGCAGTACTTC
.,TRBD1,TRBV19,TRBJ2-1,CASSKGQGFYNEQFF,TGTGCCAGTAGTAAGGGACAGGGATTCTACAATGAGCAGTTCTTC